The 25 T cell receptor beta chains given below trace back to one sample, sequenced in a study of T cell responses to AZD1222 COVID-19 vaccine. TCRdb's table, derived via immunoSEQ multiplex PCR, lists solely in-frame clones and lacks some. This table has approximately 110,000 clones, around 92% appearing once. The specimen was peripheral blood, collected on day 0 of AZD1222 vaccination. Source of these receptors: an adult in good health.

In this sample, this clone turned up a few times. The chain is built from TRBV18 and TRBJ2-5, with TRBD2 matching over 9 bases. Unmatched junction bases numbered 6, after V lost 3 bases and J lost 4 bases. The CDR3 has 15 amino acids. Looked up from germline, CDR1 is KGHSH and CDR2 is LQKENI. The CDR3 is CASSPSGSIAETQYF. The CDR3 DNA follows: TGTGCCAGCTCACCTAGCGGGAGTATTGCAGAGACCCAGTACTTC.

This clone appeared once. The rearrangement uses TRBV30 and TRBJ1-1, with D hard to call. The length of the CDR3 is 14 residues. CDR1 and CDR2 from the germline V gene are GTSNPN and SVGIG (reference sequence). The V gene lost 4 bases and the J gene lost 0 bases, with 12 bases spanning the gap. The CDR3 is CAWKAYNMNTEAFF. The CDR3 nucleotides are TGTGCCTGGAAGGCATATAACATGAACACTGAAGCTTTCTTT.

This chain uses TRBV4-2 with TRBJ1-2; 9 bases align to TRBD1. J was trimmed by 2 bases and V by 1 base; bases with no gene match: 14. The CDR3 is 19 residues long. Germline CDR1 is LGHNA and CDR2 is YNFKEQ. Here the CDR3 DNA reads TGTGCCAGCAGCCAAGGGTTTGATGACAGGGGGTTTAGAAACTATGGCTACACCTTC. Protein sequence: CASSQGFDDRGFRNYGYTF.

The CDR3 spells CASSPRGVYGYTF. CDR3 DNA sequence: TGTGCCAGCAGCCCACGGGGGGTCTATGGCTACACCTTC. The chain uses TRBV7-2 and TRBJ1-2; D might be TRBD1 (5 bases). V was pared by 5 bases and J by 4 bases, with 11 bases between. CDR1 is SGHTA and CDR2 is FQGNSA in the germline V gene. The CDR3 contains 13 residues.

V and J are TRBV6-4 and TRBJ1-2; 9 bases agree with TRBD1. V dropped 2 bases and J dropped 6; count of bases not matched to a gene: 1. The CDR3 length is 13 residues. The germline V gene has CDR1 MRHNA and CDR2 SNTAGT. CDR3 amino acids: CASSDGTGHGYTF. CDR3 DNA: TGTGCCAGCAGTGACGGGACAGGGCATGGCTACACCTTC.

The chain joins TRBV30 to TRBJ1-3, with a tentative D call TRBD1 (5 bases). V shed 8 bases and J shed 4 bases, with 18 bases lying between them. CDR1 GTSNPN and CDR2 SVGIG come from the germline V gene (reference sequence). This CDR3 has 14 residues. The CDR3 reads CAHNLGASGNTIYF. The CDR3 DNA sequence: TGTGCCCACAACCTCGGGGCTTCCGGAAACACCATATATTTT.

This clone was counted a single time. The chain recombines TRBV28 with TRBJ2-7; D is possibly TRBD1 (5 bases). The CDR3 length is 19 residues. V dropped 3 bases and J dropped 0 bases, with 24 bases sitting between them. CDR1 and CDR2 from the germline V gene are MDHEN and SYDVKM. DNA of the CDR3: TGTGCCAGCAGTTTTACCCTCCAGCCGGGTGATCAGGGCTCCTACGAGCAGTACTTC. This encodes CASSFTLQPGDQGSYEQYF.

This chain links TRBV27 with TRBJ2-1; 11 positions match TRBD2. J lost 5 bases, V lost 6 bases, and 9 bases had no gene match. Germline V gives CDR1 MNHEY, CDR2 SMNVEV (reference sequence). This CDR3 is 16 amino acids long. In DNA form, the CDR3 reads TGTGCCAGCAGCCCTTCTAGCGGGAGGCTTAACAATGAGCAGTTCTTC. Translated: CASSPSSGRLNNEQFF.

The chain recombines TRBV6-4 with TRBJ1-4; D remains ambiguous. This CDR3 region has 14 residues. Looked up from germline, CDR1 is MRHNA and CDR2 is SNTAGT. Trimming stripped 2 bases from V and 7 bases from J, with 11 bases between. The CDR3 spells CASSDLGSGEKLFF. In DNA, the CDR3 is TGTGCCAGCAGTGACCTGGGGTCTGGTGAAAAACTGTTTTTT.

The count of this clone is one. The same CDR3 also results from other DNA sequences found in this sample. CDR3 DNA: TGTGCCATCAGTGACCGACAGTCCTACGAGCAGTACTTC. This translates into CAISDRQSYEQYF. This chain links TRBV10-3 with TRBJ2-7, with a weak D call TRBD1 (5 bases). This CDR3 is 13 amino acids long. CDR1 is ENHRY, CDR2 SYGVKD, per germline. The ends were cut back, 3 bases at V and 1 base at J, with 7 bases in the middle.

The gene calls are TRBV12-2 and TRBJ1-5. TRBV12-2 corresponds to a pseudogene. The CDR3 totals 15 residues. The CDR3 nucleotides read TGTGCAAGTCGCTTACCCCAGGAAAGGAGTCAGCCCCAGCATTTT. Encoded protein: CASRLPQERSQPQHF.

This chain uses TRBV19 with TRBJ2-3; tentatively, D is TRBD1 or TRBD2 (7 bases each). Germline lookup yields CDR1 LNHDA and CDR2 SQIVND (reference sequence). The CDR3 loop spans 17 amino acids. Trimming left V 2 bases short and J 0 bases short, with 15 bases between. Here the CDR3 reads CASSIWGGQLSTDTQYF. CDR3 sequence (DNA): TGTGCCAGTAGTATATGGGGGGGACAGCTCAGCACAGATACGCAGTATTTT.

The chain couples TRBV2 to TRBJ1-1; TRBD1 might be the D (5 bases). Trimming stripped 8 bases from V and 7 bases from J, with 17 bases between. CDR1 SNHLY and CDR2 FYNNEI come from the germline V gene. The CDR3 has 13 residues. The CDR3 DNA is TGTGCCAGCGGTTTGGGGGGGTCGGGTGAAGCTTTCTTT. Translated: CASGLGGSGEAFF.

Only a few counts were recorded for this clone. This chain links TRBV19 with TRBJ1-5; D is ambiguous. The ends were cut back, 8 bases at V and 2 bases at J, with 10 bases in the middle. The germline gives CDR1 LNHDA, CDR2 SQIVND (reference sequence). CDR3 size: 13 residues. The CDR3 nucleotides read TGTGCCAGTGGGATTGCTGGCAATCAGCCCCAGCATTTT. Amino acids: CASGIAGNQPQHF.

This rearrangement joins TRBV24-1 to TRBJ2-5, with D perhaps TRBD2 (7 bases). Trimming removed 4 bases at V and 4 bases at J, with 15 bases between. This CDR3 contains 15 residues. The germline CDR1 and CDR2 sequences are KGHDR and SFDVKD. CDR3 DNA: TGTGCCACCAGTGACCCCCGGGGGGCCGGAGAGACCCAGTACTTC. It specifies CATSDPRGAGETQYF.

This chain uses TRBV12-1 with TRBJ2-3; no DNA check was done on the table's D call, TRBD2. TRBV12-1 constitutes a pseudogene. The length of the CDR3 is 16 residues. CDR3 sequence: CASSFARVAGVDTQYF. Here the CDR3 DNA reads TGTGCCAGCAGCTTTGCGCGGGTAGCGGGAGTAGATACGCAGTATTTT.

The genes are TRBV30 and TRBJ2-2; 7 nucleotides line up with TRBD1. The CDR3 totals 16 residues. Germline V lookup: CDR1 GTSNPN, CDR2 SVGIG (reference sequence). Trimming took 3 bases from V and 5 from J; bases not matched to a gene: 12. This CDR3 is CAWRPRGLQRTGELFF. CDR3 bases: TGTGCCTGGAGACCGAGGGGGCTACAAAGGACCGGGGAGCTGTTTTTT. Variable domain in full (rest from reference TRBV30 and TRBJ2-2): SQTIHQWPATLVQPVGSPLSLECTVEGTSNPNLYWYRQAAGRGLQLLFYSVGIGQISSEVPQNLSASRPQDRQFILSSKKLLLSDSGFYLCAWRPRGLQRTGELFFGEGSRLTVL.

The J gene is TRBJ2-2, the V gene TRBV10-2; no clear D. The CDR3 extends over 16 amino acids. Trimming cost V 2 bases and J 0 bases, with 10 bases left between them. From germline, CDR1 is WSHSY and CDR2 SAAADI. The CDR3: CASSEAKITNTGELFF. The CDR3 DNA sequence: TGCGCCAGCAGTGAGGCCAAGATTACGAACACCGGGGAGCTGTTTTTT.

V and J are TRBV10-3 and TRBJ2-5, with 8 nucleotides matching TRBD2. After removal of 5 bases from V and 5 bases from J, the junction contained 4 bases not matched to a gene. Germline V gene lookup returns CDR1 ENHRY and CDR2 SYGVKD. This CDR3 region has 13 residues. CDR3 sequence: CAISQAGVETQYF. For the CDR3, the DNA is TGTGCCATCAGTCAAGCGGGAGTTGAGACCCAGTACTTC.

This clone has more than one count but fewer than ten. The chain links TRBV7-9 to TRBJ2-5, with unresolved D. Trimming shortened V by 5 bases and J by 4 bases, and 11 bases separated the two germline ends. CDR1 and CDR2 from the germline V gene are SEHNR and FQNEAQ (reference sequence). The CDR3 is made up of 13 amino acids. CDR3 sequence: CASSPRVVETQYF. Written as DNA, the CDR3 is TGTGCCAGCAGCCCTCGGGTGGTAGAGACCCAGTACTTC.

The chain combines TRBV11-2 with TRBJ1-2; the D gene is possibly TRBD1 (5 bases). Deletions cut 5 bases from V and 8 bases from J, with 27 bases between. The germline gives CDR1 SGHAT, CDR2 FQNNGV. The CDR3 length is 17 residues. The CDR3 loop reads CASSTWESGTMGSGYTF. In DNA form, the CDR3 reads TGTGCCAGCAGCACCTGGGAGAGTGGGACTATGGGTTCGGGCTACACCTTC.

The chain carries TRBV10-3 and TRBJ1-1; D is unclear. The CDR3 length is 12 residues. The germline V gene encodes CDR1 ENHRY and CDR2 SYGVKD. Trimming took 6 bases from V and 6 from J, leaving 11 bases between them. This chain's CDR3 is CAISEVGAEAFF. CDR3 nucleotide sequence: TGTGCCATCAGCGAGGTAGGCGCTGAAGCTTTCTTT.

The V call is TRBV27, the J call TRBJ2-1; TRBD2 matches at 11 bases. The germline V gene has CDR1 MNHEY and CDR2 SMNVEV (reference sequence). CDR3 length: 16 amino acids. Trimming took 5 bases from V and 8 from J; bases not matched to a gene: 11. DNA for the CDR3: TGTGCCAGCAGTCTCGAGACTAGCGGGATAATTTATGAGCAGTTCTTC. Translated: CASSLETSGIIYEQFF.

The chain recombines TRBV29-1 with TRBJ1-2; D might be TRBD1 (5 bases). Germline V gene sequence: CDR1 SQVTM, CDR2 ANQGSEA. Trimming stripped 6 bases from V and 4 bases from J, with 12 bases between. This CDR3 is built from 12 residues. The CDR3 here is CSVLAGVYGYTF. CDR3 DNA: TGCAGCGTCCTCGCGGGGGTCTATGGCTACACCTTC.

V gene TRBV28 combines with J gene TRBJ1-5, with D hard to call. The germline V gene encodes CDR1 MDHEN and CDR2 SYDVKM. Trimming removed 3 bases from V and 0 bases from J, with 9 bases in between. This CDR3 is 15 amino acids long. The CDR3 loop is CASSLGDYSNQPQHF. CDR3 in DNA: TGTGCCAGCAGTTTGGGAGATTATAGCAATCAGCCCCAGCATTTT.